This T cell receptor (beta chain) stems from a study of cytomegalovirus exposure and HLA in healthy donors. PCR was performed using 60 Vbeta and 13 Jbeta primers. TCRdb's copy holds only in-frame clones and misses some; the assay was immunoSEQ multiplex PCR. The sample has around 130,000 clones, around 77% seen once; the top ten hold 0.94%. Worth noting for this clone: Its target is not known.

Whole-study results and caveats: Further analysis was carried out later, and it showed several of the most significant clusters appearing linked to common viral pathogens.

The V and J ends lost 5 bases and 7 bases, in that order; junction bases with no gene match: 10. CDR3 length equals 15 residues. Germline lookup yields CDR1 SGHVS and CDR2 FQNEAQ. This TCR came from a woman between 55 and 75 years old in good health and CMV-seronegative. The chain links TRBV7-8 to TRBJ1-4; TRBD1 matches 7 bases. What was sequenced was PBMCs. CDR3 sequence reads: CASSTRQDRSEKLFF. In nucleotides, the CDR3 is TGTGCCAGCAGCACCCGCCAGGACAGGTCTGAAAAACTGTTTTTT.